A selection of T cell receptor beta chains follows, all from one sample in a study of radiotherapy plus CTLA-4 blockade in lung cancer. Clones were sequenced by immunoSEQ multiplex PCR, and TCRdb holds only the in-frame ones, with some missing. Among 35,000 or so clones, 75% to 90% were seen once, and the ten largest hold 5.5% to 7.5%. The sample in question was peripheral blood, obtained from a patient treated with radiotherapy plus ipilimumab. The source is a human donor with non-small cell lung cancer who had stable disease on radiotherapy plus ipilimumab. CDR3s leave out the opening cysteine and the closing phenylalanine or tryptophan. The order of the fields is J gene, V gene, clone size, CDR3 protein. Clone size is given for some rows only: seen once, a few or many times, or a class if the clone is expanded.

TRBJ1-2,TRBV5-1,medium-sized,ASSLGRSGVGYT
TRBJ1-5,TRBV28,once,ASSFPEGDRSYSNQPQH
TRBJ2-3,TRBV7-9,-,ASSLVYGQNRDTQY
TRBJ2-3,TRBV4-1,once,ATRGSSTDTQY
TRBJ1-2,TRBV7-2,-,ASSLVSQGAGYT
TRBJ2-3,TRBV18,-,ASSPTRTSSGTDTQY
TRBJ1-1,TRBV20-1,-,SAKTPTEAF
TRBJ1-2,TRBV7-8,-,ASSPTGNYGYT
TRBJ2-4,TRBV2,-,ASSGGGRDRNIQY
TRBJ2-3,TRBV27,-,ASSFIAGAGDTQY
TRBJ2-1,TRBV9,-,ASSVGGGLAGSSYNEQF
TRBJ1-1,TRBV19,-,ASSPAMNTEAF
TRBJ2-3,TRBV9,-,ASSPTRLAVTDTQY
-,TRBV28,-,ASSFIRGVSYEQY
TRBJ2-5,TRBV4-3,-,ASSQDRQTQETQY
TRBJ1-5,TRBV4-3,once,ASSQDLGGQPQH
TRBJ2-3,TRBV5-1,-,ASSFGGTDTQY
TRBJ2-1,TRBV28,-,ASSLTSGTYNEQF
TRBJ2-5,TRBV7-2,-,ASSLGNSPQETQY
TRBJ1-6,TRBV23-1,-,ASSRPDRERSPLH
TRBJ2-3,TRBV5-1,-,ASSLVTLGGTDTQY
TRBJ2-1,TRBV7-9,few,ASSSGQGGEQF